Below are 27 T cell receptor beta chains sequenced from a single sample in a study of blood T cell repertoires in COVID-19. TCRdb's copy holds only in-frame clones and misses some; the assay was immunoSEQ multiplex PCR. The table lists 45,000 or so clones, roughly nine tenths of them singletons. Sequencing used peripheral blood. The receptors were sampled from a man between 35 and 55 years old with active COVID-19.

This clone was seen more than once but under ten times. This chain links TRBV19 with TRBJ2-7, with D possibly being TRBD2 (6 bases). This CDR3 is built from 14 residues. Germline values: CDR1 LNHDA, CDR2 SQIVND (reference sequence). Trimming cost V 6 bases and J 4 bases, with 16 bases left between them. CDR3 region: CASSPGLLSYEQYF. In DNA form, the CDR3 reads TGTGCCAGTAGCCCGGGACTCTTGTCGTACGAGCAGTACTTC.

This chain connects TRBV7-2 to TRBJ2-1; D is possibly TRBD2 (6 bases). There are 17 residues in the CDR3. Looked up from germline, CDR1 is SGHTA and CDR2 is FQGNSA. The V end lost 1 base, the J end lost 1 base, and 14 bases lay between the germline ends. This CDR3 is CASSLVTASDSYNEQFF. CDR3 bases: TGTGCCAGCAGCTTAGTGACGGCTAGCGATTCCTACAATGAGCAGTTCTTC. The full variable domain, with the rest looked up from reference TRBV7-2 and TRBJ2-1, is GAGVSQSPSNKVTEKGKDVELRCDPISGHTALYWYRQSLGQGLEFLIYFQGNSAPDKSGLPSDRFSAERTGGSVSTLTIQRTQQEDSAVYLCASSLVTASDSYNEQFFGPGTRLTVL.

The chain couples TRBV18 to TRBJ2-2, with TRBD2 matching over 8 bases. Germline CDR1 is KGHSH and CDR2 is LQKENI. CDR3 length equals 16 residues. Germline trimming cut 3 bases from V and 4 bases from J; bases unmatched to any gene: 7. For the CDR3, the DNA is TGTGCCAGCTCACCCGTCACGAGCGGGAGCACCGGGGAGCTGTTTTTT. Translating gives CASSPVTSGSTGELFF.

The chain has TRBV13 and TRBJ2-7, with 10 bases matching TRBD1. Losses at the gene ends were 0 bases for V and 4 bases for J; bases not matched to a gene: 0. The CDR3 covers 14 residues. Per the germline V gene, CDR1 is PRHDT and CDR2 is FYEKMQ (reference sequence). The CDR3 sequence: CASSLGGQGYEQYF. CDR3 sequence (DNA): TGTGCCAGCAGCTTAGGGGGACAGGGGTACGAGCAGTACTTC. Variable domain in full (rest from reference TRBV13 and TRBJ2-7): AAGVIQSPRHLIKEKRETATLKCYPIPRHDTVYWYQQGPGQDPQFLISFYEKMQSDKGSIPDRFSAQQFSDYHSELNMSSLELGDSALYFCASSLGGQGYEQYFGPGTRLTVT.

The CDR3 is CASSAQTGRDYGYTF. Here the CDR3 DNA reads TGTGCCAGCAGCGCCCAGACAGGGAGAGACTATGGCTACACCTTC. The rearrangement uses TRBV9 and TRBJ1-2; TRBD1 agrees at 7 bases. Germline lookup yields CDR1 SGDLS and CDR2 YYNGEE. The V gene end was trimmed by 3 bases and the J gene end by 3 bases; junction bases not matched to a gene: 8. CDR3 length: 15 amino acids.

This clone was found once. The rearrangement links TRBV28 to TRBJ2-7, with D tentatively TRBD2 (6 bases). Per germline, CDR1 MDHEN and CDR2 SYDVKM. Trimming left V 7 bases short and J 0 bases short, with 16 bases between. The CDR3 contains 15 residues. CDR3 DNA: TGTGCCAGCATCCCCGGGACTTCTAACTCCTACGAGCAGTACTTC. This gives the protein CASIPGTSNSYEQYF.

V gene TRBV11-2 combines with J gene TRBJ2-3, with 9 bases aligning to TRBD1. Per germline, CDR1 SGHAT and CDR2 FQNNGV. CDR3 size: 16 residues. The V gene end was trimmed by 4 bases and the J gene end by 3 bases; junction bases not matched to a gene: 8. The CDR3 loop reads CASSSFSGTGTDTQYF. As DNA, the CDR3 is TGTGCCAGCAGCTCCTTTTCCGGGACAGGGACAGATACGCAGTATTTT.

J is TRBJ1-1 and V is TRBV7-9; D unresolved. V shed 3 bases and J shed 6 bases, with 11 bases lying between them. The CDR3 runs 13 residues. CDR1 is SEHNR and CDR2 is FQNEAQ in the germline V gene (reference sequence). CDR3 nucleotide sequence: TGTGCCAGCAGCTTTTCGTCCGGAGCTGAAGCTTTCTTT. The encoded protein is CASSFSSGAEAFF.

This clone is a singleton in its sample. V usage is TRBV6-5 and J usage is TRBJ2-1; D is unclear. V lost 2 bases, J lost 0 bases, and 5 bases lay in between. Germline values: CDR1 MNHEY, CDR2 SVGAGI. This CDR3 region has 14 residues. The CDR3 loop reads CASSYTSSYNEQFF. CDR3 DNA: TGTGCCAGCAGTTACACGAGCTCCTACAATGAGCAGTTCTTC.

V usage is TRBV19 and J usage is TRBJ2-1; 7 nucleotides agree with TRBD2. CDR1 is LNHDA and CDR2 is SQIVND in the germline V gene (reference sequence). The J segment lost 0 bases and the V segment lost 7 bases, leaving 9 bases of the junction unmatched. The CDR3 has 16 amino acids. The CDR3 region is CASKWDYLSSYNEQFF. CDR3 sequence (DNA): TGTGCCAGTAAATGGGACTACCTGAGCTCCTACAATGAGCAGTTCTTC.

The chain combines TRBV11-2 with TRBJ2-1; 9 bases align to TRBD2. This CDR3 comprises 15 residues. Losses at the gene ends were 1 base for V and 2 bases for J; bases not matched to a gene: 0. The V gene's germline CDR1 is SGHAT and CDR2 FQNNGV. DNA for the CDR3: TGTGCCAGCAGCTTAGGGACTAGCGCCTACAATGAGCAGTTCTTC. Its protein is CASSLGTSAYNEQFF.

The rearrangement uses TRBV28 and TRBJ2-3; 11 bases match TRBD2. Looked up from germline, CDR1 is MDHEN and CDR2 is SYDVKM. The V gene end was trimmed by 4 bases and the J gene end by 6 bases; junction bases not matched to a gene: 6. This CDR3 has 15 residues. DNA for the CDR3: TGTGCCAGCAGTTCCCGACTAGCGGGATGGGATACGCAGTATTTT. Its translation: CASSSRLAGWDTQYF.

The gene calls are TRBV4-2 and TRBJ1-1; TRBD1 might be the D (5 bases). Germline CDR1 is LGHNA and CDR2 is YNFKEQ. This CDR3 region has 13 residues. Trimming took off 4 bases at V and 5 bases at J, with 11 bases between the two ends. This CDR3 reads CASSLSRDTEAFF. The CDR3 DNA follows: TGTGCCAGCAGCCTCTCCAGGGATACTGAAGCTTTCTTT.

This chain connects TRBV6-6 to TRBJ1-6, with D perhaps TRBD1 (6 bases). The CDR3 totals 16 residues. CDR1 and CDR2 from the germline V gene are MNHNY and SVGAGI (reference sequence). The ends were cut back, 5 bases at V and 5 bases at J, with 16 bases in the middle. CDR3 nucleotides: TGTGCCAGCAGTCTTACTCGTAGGACAGATAATTCACCCCTCCACTTT. It yields the protein CASSLTRRTDNSPLHF.

CDR3 bases: TGTGCCAGTAGACCTGGGACGGGGAGGCGGGAGCAGTACTTC. Translated: CASRPGTGRREQYF. The rearrangement links TRBV19 to TRBJ2-7; perhaps TRBD2 as D (6 bases). Germline V gene data show CDR1 as LNHDA and CDR2 as SQIVND (reference sequence). Trimming removed 6 bases from V and 7 bases from J, with 19 bases in between. The CDR3 runs 14 residues.

The chain employs TRBV6-5 and TRBJ1-1; unclear D gene. Germline V gene sequence: CDR1 MNHEY, CDR2 SVGAGI. Trimming took off 8 bases at V and 7 bases at J, with 17 bases between the two ends. This CDR3 is built from 13 residues. In nucleotides, the CDR3 is TGTGCCAGCCAAGTTGGTACGTCGGGTGAAGCTTTCTTT. Protein product: CASQVGTSGEAFF.

The chain is built from TRBV24-1 and TRBJ2-7; 11 positions agree with TRBD2. The CDR3 runs 15 residues. Germline V gene data show CDR1 as KGHDR and CDR2 as SFDVKD. The ends lost 3 bases at V and 6 bases at J; junction bases unmatched: 6. This CDR3 reads CATSDVTSGKGEQYF. Here the CDR3 DNA reads TGTGCCACCAGTGATGTGACTAGCGGGAAAGGCGAGCAGTACTTC.

The chain is built from TRBV5-1 and TRBJ2-3; no clear D gene. CDR1 and CDR2 from the germline V gene are SGHRS and YFSETQ. Trimming took off 4 bases at V and 2 bases at J, with 11 bases between the two ends. This CDR3 has 14 amino acids. CDR3 sequence (DNA): TGCGCCAGCAGCCGCATTAGCCCCACAGATACGCAGTATTTT. It is translated as CASSRISPTDTQYF. The whole variable domain, filled in from reference TRBV5-1 and TRBJ2-3, reads KAGVTQTPRYLIKTRGQQVTLSCSPISGHRSVSWYQQTPGQGLQFLFEYFSETQRNKGNFPGRFSGRQFSNSRSEMNVSTLELGDSALYLCASSRISPTDTQYFGPGTRLTVL.

This clone appeared a single time. The chain carries TRBV7-8 and TRBJ2-7; TRBD1 aligns across 8 bases. V dropped 2 bases and J dropped 6; count of bases not matched to a gene: 15. This CDR3 contains 17 residues. Germline loops: CDR1 SGHVS, CDR2 FQNEAQ. CDR3 amino acids: CASSLPPGQGRLGEQYF. CDR3 nucleotide sequence: TGTGCCAGCAGCTTACCTCCCGGACAGGGTAGACTTGGCGAGCAGTACTTC.

This chain connects TRBV29-1 to TRBJ2-7; TRBD2 aligns across 8 bases. The CDR3 has 13 amino acids. Germline V gene lookup returns CDR1 SQVTM and CDR2 ANQGSEA. The trim removed 4 bases at V and 7 bases at J, leaving 9 bases unmatched. The CDR3 loop reads CSVVGGRHWEQYF. The CDR3 DNA reads TGCAGCGTTGTGGGCGGGAGGCATTGGGAGCAGTACTTC.

The CDR3 is CATSDPQGARKDTQYF. CDR3 bases: TGTGCCACCAGTGATCCACAGGGGGCGCGGAAAGATACGCAGTATTTT. The chain recombines TRBV24-1 with TRBJ2-3; TRBD1 matches at 9 bases. The V and J ends lost 3 bases and 5 bases, in that order; junction bases with no gene match: 8. Germline CDR1 is KGHDR and CDR2 is SFDVKD. The CDR3 sequence is 16 residues long.

The chain carries TRBV6-1 and TRBJ2-7, with D perhaps matching TRBD1 (5 bases). Per the germline V gene, CDR1 is MNHNS and CDR2 is SASEGT. V lost 2 bases to trimming and J lost 2 bases, with 7 bases between them. This CDR3 spans 13 amino acids. DNA of the CDR3: TGTGCCAGCAGTGAAACACAGGCCTACGAGCAGTACTTC. Amino acid sequence: CASSETQAYEQYF.

This chain connects TRBV28 to TRBJ1-2; D remains unclear. CDR1 and CDR2 from the germline V gene are MDHEN and SYDVKM. The CDR3 length is 16 residues. V was shortened by 5 bases and J by 0 bases, with 16 bases between the two germline ends. The CDR3 nucleotides read TGTGCCAGCAGTCGGGCGCGGGGTTTAGCTAACTATGGCTACACCTTC. It specifies CASSRARGLANYGYTF.

This clone was seen a few times. This chain connects TRBV14 to TRBJ1-3; D remains unclear. Trimming took 1 base from V and 5 from J, leaving 3 bases between them. From germline, CDR1 is SGHDN and CDR2 FVKESK. The CDR3 has 12 amino acids. The CDR3 loop reads CASSQVRNTIYF. The CDR3 DNA reads TGTGCCAGCAGCCAAGTCAGAAACACCATATATTTT.

This chain joins TRBV7-2 and TRBJ2-6; D ambiguous. The CDR3 consists of 15 residues. Germline CDR1 reads SGHTA; CDR2 reads FQGNSA. V was pared by 5 bases and J by 1 base, with 9 bases between. The CDR3 nucleotides are TGTGCCAGCAGCCCCCGTCCGTCTGGGGCCAACGTCCTGACTTTC. Translation gives CASSPRPSGANVLTF.

The chain couples TRBV11-1 to TRBJ1-2; 8 positions match TRBD1. The CDR3 has 12 residues. After removal of 5 bases from V and 8 bases from J, the junction contained 4 bases not matched to a gene. In germline, CDR1 is SGHAT, CDR2 FQDESV (reference sequence). The CDR3 DNA follows: TGTGCCAGCAGCCCCGGGGACAGGGGCTACACCTTC. This codes for CASSPGDRGYTF.

V usage is TRBV10-3 and J usage is TRBJ2-3; 10 nucleotides line up with TRBD2. CDR3 size: 16 residues. The trim removed 6 bases at V and 0 bases at J, leaving 6 bases unmatched. The germline gives CDR1 ENHRY, CDR2 SYGVKD. CDR3 sequence (DNA): TGTGCCATCAGCAGACTAGCGGGCGCGAGCACAGATACGCAGTATTTT. The encoded protein is CAISRLAGASTDTQYF.